Listed here are 7 T cell receptor beta chains from one sample, sequenced in a study of cytomegalovirus exposure and HLA in healthy donors. In the PCR, 60 Vbeta and 13 Jbeta primers were used. Method: immunoSEQ multiplex PCR; TCRdb's copy keeps in-frame clones and lacks some. Of just over 150,000 clones listed, about three quarters are singletons. Sequencing input: PBMCs. These receptors were collected from a female donor in good health and CMV-seronegative.

The V and J genes are TRBV5-8 and TRBJ2-5; 9 bases fit TRBD1. CDR3 length equals 15 residues. Germline lookup yields CDR1 SGHTS and CDR2 YDEGEE. After removal of 5 bases from V and 1 base from J, the junction contained 6 bases not matched to a gene. The CDR3 spells CASSSTGGSQETQYF. The CDR3 DNA follows: TGTGCCAGCAGTTCAACAGGGGGCTCCCAAGAGACCCAGTACTTC.

The chain carries TRBV2 and TRBJ1-2, with unresolved D. In germline, CDR1 is SNHLY, CDR2 FYNNEI. The CDR3 covers 15 residues. The germline V and J ends were trimmed by 3 bases and 3 bases, with 14 bases remaining between them. The CDR3 coding sequence is TGTGCCAGCAGTGATAACCCCGGGGAGCACTATGGCTACACCTTC. Its translation is CASSDNPGEHYGYTF.

There are a few counts of this clone. The chain carries TRBV19 and TRBJ1-6; TRBD1 is a possible D gene (6 bases). CDR3 size: 14 residues. V shed 3 bases and J shed 8 bases, with 11 bases lying between them. Germline-derived CDR1 and CDR2 are LNHDA and SQIVND (reference sequence). CDR3 sequence: CASSIRGGDSPLHF. The CDR3 DNA reads as TGTGCCAGTAGTATTAGGGGGGGCGATTCACCCCTCCACTTT.

The V and J genes are TRBV7-3 and TRBJ1-2; TRBD1 matches 8 bases. Trimming at V came to 2 bases and at J to 4 bases, leaving 6 bases not matched to a gene. From germline, CDR1 is SGHTA and CDR2 FQGTGA. The CDR3 covers 15 residues. The CDR3 coding sequence is TGTGCCAGCAGCTTAGGGGAAGGGACAGGCTATGGCTACACCTTC. Residues: CASSLGEGTGYGYTF.

The chain uses TRBV11-2 and TRBJ2-1; 8 nucleotides line up with TRBD1. Germline V gives CDR1 SGHAT, CDR2 FQNNGV. This CDR3 contains 17 residues. The V segment lost 1 base and the J segment 6 bases; nucleotides outside the gene matches: 11. The CDR3 DNA follows: TGTGCCAGCAGCTTAGGGCCCGGGTCAGGGGGCCCCAATGAGCAGTTCTTC. It translates to CASSLGPGSGGPNEQFF.

The chain is built from TRBV29-1 and TRBJ1-1, with D perhaps matching TRBD1 (5 bases). This CDR3 has 12 residues. Trimming stripped 0 bases from V and 7 bases from J, with 9 bases between. Germline loops: CDR1 SQVTM, CDR2 ANQGSEA. The CDR3 DNA sequence: TGCAGCGTTGAAGAATCGGGGGATGAAGCTTTCTTT. It codes for CSVEESGDEAFF.

CDR3 loop: CASSLGQGRHTGELFF. The CDR3 nucleotides read TGTGCCAGCAGTCTCGGACAGGGGCGTCACACCGGGGAGCTGTTTTTT. The chain is built from TRBV27 and TRBJ2-2, with 9 bases aligning to TRBD1. J was trimmed by 3 bases and V by 5 bases; bases with no gene match: 7. CDR1 and CDR2 from the germline V gene are MNHEY and SMNVEV (reference sequence). CDR3 length: 16 residues.